The next 3 T cell receptor beta chains were all read from a single sample in a study of blood T cells in healthy people across ages. Primed by a sample-barcoded 5' primer and a J-beta primer mix, a second PCR proceeded for about 7 to 12 cycles. TCRdb reanalysed the 5' RACE reads using MiXCR and keeps one entry per CDR3 protein. Here the sample spans 790,000 or so distinct CDR3 sequences, just over 55% being singletons. The sample comprised blood. The receptors derive from a man aged 35 to 55 in good health.

The J gene is TRBJ2-3, the V gene TRBV27, with 7 bases aligning to TRBD1. CDR3 size: 16 residues. Germline values: CDR1 MNHEY, CDR2 SMNVEV (reference sequence). V lost 4 bases and J lost 1; bases outside the gene matches: 8. The CDR3 nucleotides are TGTGCCAGCAGTTCTCCACAGGGGTCGGGCACAGATACGCAGTATTTT. Encoded protein: CASSSPQGSGTDTQYF.

This clonotype came up once. V and J are TRBV20-1 and TRBJ2-5; 11 bases are shared with TRBD2. The germline V gene encodes CDR1 DFQATT and CDR2 SNEGSKA (reference sequence). The CDR3 covers 16 residues. The J segment lost 5 bases and the V segment lost 6 bases, leaving 14 bases of the junction unmatched. The CDR3 is CSASDIAGGPQETQYF. Here the CDR3 DNA reads TGCAGTGCCTCGGATATAGCGGGAGGGCCACAGGAGACCCAGTACTTC.

This clonotype was counted a few times. This chain connects TRBV5-1 to TRBJ2-3; 7 bases are a match to TRBD2. The CDR3 consists of 16 residues. Germline CDR1 SGHRS, CDR2 YFSETQ. Trimming cost V 3 bases and J 2 bases; bases outside gene matches: 9. The CDR3 DNA reads as TGCGCCAGCAGCTCAGGACTAGAAGGGTACACAGATACGCAGTATTTT. Its protein product is CASSSGLEGYTDTQYF.